This record concerns one T cell receptor (beta chain) sequence. These data originate in a study of blood T cell repertoires in COVID-19. About the research overall: Acute-phase and convalescent COVID-19 samples originated in the United States, Italy and Spain.

The CDR3 is 15 residues long. Germline CDR1 and CDR2: SGHTA and FQGNSA. V gave up 5 bases and J gave up 5 bases; unmatched junction bases: 7. It was during active infection that Seattle patients were enrolled and then longitudinally followed. Authors' analysis steps: Nucleated cell counts were estimated from reference gene primer amplification. Measured with immunoSEQ multiplex PCR; TCRdb has only the in-frame clones, and not every one. The V and J calls and clone size were taken over from that table, and D and trimming were inferred from the DNA. The table lists 250,000 to 350,000 clones, 85% to 90% of them singletons.

The sequencing sample was made of peripheral blood. V usage is TRBV7-2 and J usage is TRBJ2-1, with 9 bases identical to TRBD1. This TCR was recovered from a woman in her thirties with COVID-19, enrolled during active disease. CDR3 protein: CASSIPGQGNNEQFF. The CDR3 DNA reads as TGTGCCAGCAGCATTCCGGGACAGGGAAACAATGAGCAGTTCTTC.